A selection of T cell receptor beta chains follows, all from one sample in a study of siplizumab effects on memory and regulatory T cells. These receptors' targets are unknown. The assay was immunoSEQ multiplex PCR, and TCRdb's table has in-frame clones only and misses some. The sample records about 13,000 clones, 45% to 50% being singletons. The sequenced sample was CFSE-low (dividing) CD4+ T cells sorted from an allogeneic mixed lymphocyte reaction. These TCRs come from a human donor in good health; the cells came from an allogeneic mixed lymphocyte reaction. Both conserved end residues are part of each CDR3. Each record gives: D gene, J gene, clone size, V gene, CDR3 protein, CDR3 DNA. D genes are given only for firm matches. Only some rows state a clone size, as once, few, many or a class for expanded clones.

TRBD1 | TRBJ2-7 | - | TRBV6-5 | CASSPRQGASYEQYF | TGTGCCAGCAGCCCACGTCAGGGGGCATCCTACGAGCAGTACTTC
- | TRBJ2-3 | few | TRBV5-1 | CASSLNRRGDTQYF | TGCGCCAGCAGCTTGAACCGGCGGGGAGATACGCAGTATTTT
- | TRBJ1-3 | - | TRBV19 | CASTASGHLGNTIYF | TGTGCCAGTACCGCATCGGGACATCTCGGAAACACCATATATTTT
- | TRBJ1-2 | - | TRBV7-9 | CASSLVVGEGYTF | TGTGCCAGCAGCTTAGTTGTAGGGGAGGGCTACACCTTC
TRBD2 | TRBJ2-7 | few | TRBV4-1 | CASRPGLASYEQYF | TGCGCCAGCCGGCCGGGACTAGCGTCCTACGAGCAGTACTTC
- | TRBJ2-1 | few | TRBV1 | CTSSHSGTSGGAGVDEQFF | TGCACCAGCAGCCACTCCGGGACTAGCGGGGGGGCGGGGGTCGATGAGCAGTTCTTC
- | TRBJ2-1 | few | TRBV7-9 | CASSSSGPHNEQFF | TGTGCCAGCAGCTCATCCGGGCCTCACAATGAGCAGTTCTTC
TRBD1 | TRBJ2-7 | few | TRBV10-3 | CAISARDRSVEQYF | TGTGCCATCAGTGCCCGGGACAGGTCGGTCGAGCAGTACTTC
- | TRBJ1-1 | - | TRBV15 | CATSRDRAASEAFF | TGTGCCACCAGCAGAGACAGGGCTGCCTCTGAAGCTTTCTTT
- | TRBJ1-2 | - | TRBV6-6 | CASSLTERDGYTF | TGTGCCAGCAGCCTGACAGAAAGGGATGGCTACACCTTC
- | TRBJ2-2 | - | TRBV7-3 | CASNPEVAGLGGELFF | TGTGCCAGCAACCCCGAAGTGGCGGGGTTAGGGGGGGAGCTGTTTTTT
- | TRBJ2-7 | - | TRBV5-1 | CASMKGPIYEQYF | TGCGCCAGCATGAAGGGGCCCATCTACGAGCAGTACTTC
- | TRBJ2-1 | - | TRBV7-3 | CASSFRAHEQFF | TGTGCCAGCAGCTTCAGGGCCCATGAGCAGTTCTTC
TRBD1 | TRBJ1-1 | - | TRBV5-1 | CASSPRTGSLTEAFF | TGCGCCAGCAGCCCCCGGACAGGGTCGTTGACTGAAGCTTTCTTT
- | TRBJ1-6 | - | TRBV9 | CASSVRPVNSPLHF | TGTGCCAGCAGCGTACGGCCCGTTAATTCACCCCTCCACTTT
- | TRBJ2-5 | - | TRBV21-1 | CASTEPREETQYF | TGTGCCAGCACAGAGCCCAGGGAAGAGACCCAGTACTTC
TRBD2 | TRBJ2-3 | - | TRBV7-8 | CASSVRASGRATDTQYF | TGTGCCAGCAGCGTGAGGGCTAGCGGGAGGGCCACGGATACGCAGTATTTT
TRBD1 | TRBJ1-2 | few | TRBV28 | CASSLNDLGQAYGYTF | TGTGCCAGCAGTTTAAATGACCTTGGACAGGCCTATGGCTACACCTTC
TRBD1 | TRBJ1-2 | - | TRBV7-2 | CASSQPGQVYGYTF | TGTGCCAGCAGCCAGCCGGGACAGGTCTATGGCTACACCTTC
- | TRBJ1-4 | few | TRBV4-2 | CASSRAGTGNEKLFF | TGTGCCAGCAGCCGGGCAGGGACGGGTAATGAAAAACTGTTTTTT
TRBD2 | TRBJ2-5 | - | TRBV6-6 | CASSPTLAGGETQYF | TGTGCCAGCAGTCCGACACTAGCGGGGGGTGAGACCCAGTACTTC
- | TRBJ2-7 | medium-sized | TRBV7-2 | CASSRGGPYEQYF | TGTGCCAGCAGCCGCGGGGGCCCCTACGAGCAGTACTTC
- | TRBJ1-4 | few | TRBV19 | CASSAEKLFF | TGTGCCAGTAGTGCAGAAAAACTGTTTTTT
TRBD2 | TRBJ2-2 | - | TRBV7-9 | CASSPRGSGRAAGELFF | TGTGCCAGCAGCCCCCGGGGTAGCGGGAGGGCTGCCGGGGAGCTGTTTTTT
- | TRBJ1-1 | few | TRBV7-2 | CASSLSMNTEAFF | TGTGCCAGCAGCCTGAGCATGAACACTGAAGCTTTCTTT
- | TRBJ2-1 | - | TRBV6-1 | CASSGNRGNNEQFF | TGTGCCAGCAGTGGCAATAGGGGTAACAATGAGCAGTTCTTC
- | TRBJ1-5 | few | TRBV6-5 | CASSWGRNQPQHF | TGTGCCAGCAGTTGGGGGAGGAATCAGCCCCAGCATTTT